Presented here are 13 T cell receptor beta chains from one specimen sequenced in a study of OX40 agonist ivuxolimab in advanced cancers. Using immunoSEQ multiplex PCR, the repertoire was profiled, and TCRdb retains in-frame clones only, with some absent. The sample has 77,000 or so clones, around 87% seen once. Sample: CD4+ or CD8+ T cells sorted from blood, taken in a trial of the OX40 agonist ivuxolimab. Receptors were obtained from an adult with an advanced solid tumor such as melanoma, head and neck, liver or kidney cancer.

CDR3 nucleotide sequence: TGTGCCAGCAGTCTAGGGACAGATACGCAGTATTTT. It yields the protein CASSLGTDTQYF. The chain joins TRBV2 to TRBJ2-3; no definite D call. CDR1 and CDR2 from the germline V gene are SNHLY and FYNNEI. With 5 bases removed from V and 3 bases from J, the gap between germline ends came to 6 bases. CDR3 length: 12 residues.

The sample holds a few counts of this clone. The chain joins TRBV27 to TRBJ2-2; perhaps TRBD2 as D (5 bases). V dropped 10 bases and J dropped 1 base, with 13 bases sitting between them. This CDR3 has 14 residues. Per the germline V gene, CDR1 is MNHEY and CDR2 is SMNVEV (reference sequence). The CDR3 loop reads CATLRAGNTGELFF. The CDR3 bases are TGTGCCACCCTTAGGGCGGGGAACACCGGGGAGCTGTTTTTT.

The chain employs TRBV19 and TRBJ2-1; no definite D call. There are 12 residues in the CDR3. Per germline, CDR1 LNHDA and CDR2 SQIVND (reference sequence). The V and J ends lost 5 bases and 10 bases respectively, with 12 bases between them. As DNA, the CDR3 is TGTGCCAGTAGTCTCAACCCGGAGGAGCAGTTCTTC. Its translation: CASSLNPEEQFF. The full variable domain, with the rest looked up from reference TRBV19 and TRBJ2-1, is DGGITQSPKYLFRKEGQNVTLSCEQNLNHDAMYWYRQDPGQGLRLIYYSQIVNDFQKGDIAEGYSVSREKKESFPLTVTSAQKNPTAFYLCASSLNPEEQFFGPGTRLTVL.

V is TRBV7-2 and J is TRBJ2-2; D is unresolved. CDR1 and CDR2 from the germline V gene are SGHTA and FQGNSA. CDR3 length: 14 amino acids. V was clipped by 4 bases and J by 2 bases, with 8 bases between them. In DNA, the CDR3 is TGTGCCAGCAGCTCGAACCGTAACACCGGGGAGCTGTTTTTT. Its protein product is CASSSNRNTGELFF.

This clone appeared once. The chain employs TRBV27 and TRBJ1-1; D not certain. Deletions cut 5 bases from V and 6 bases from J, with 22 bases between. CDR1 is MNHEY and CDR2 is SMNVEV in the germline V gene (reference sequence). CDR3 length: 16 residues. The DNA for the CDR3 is TGTGCCAGCAGTCGTTATACGCGGGGAGAGAGACCTGAAGCTTTCTTT. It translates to CASSRYTRGERPEAFF.

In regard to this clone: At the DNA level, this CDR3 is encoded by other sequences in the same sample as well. The CDR3 bases are TGTGCCAGCAGCTTGGCCGACGAGCAGTACTTC. This translates into CASSLADEQYF. The rearrangement uses TRBV5-6 and TRBJ2-7, with D unclear. V shed 0 bases and J shed 5 bases, with 3 bases lying between them. CDR1 is SGHDT, CDR2 YYEEEE, per germline. The CDR3 totals 11 residues. The full variable domain, with the rest looked up from reference TRBV5-6 and TRBJ2-7, is DAGVTQSPTHLIKTRGQQVTLRCSPKSGHDTVSWYQQALGQGPQFIFQYYEEEERQRGNFPDRFSGHQFPNYSSELNVNALLLGDSALYLCASSLADEQYFGPGTRLTVT.

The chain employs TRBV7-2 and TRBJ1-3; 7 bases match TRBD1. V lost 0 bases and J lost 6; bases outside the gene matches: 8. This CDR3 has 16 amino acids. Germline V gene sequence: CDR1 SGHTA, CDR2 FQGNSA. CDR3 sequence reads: CASSLAPTGIENTIYF. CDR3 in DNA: TGTGCCAGCAGCTTAGCGCCGACAGGGATTGAAAACACCATATATTTT.

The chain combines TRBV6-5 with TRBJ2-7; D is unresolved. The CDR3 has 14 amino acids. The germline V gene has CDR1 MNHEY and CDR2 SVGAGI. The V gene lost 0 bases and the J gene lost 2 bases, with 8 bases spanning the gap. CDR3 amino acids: CASSYSGTTYEQYF. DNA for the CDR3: TGTGCCAGCAGTTACTCCGGCACGACCTACGAGCAGTACTTC.

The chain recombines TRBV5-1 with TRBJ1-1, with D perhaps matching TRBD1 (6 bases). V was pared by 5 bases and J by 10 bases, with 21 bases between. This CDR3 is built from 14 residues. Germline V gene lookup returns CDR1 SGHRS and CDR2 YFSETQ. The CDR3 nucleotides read TGCGCCAGCAGTCCCGTCCGGGGGCTCAGGGGAGCTTTCTTT. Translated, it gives CASSPVRGLRGAFF. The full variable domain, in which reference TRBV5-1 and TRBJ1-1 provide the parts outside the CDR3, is KAGVTQTPRYLIKTRGQQVTLSCSPISGHRSVSWYQQTPGQGLQFLFEYFSETQRNKGNFPGRFSGRQFSNSRSEMNVSTLELGDSALYLCASSPVRGLRGAFFGQGTRLTVV.

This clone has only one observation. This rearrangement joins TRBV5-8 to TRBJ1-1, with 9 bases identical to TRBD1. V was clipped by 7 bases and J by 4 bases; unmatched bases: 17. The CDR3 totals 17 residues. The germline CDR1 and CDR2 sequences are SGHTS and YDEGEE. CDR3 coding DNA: TGTGCCAGCCCCCTATCCCCGGGACAGGGAGAAAGCACTGAAGCTTTCTTT. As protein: CASPLSPGQGESTEAFF.

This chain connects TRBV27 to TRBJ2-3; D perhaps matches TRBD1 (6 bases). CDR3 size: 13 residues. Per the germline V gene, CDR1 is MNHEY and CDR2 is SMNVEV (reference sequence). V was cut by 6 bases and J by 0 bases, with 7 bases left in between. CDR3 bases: TGTGCCAGCAGGGACAGAAGCACAGATACGCAGTATTTT. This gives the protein CASRDRSTDTQYF.

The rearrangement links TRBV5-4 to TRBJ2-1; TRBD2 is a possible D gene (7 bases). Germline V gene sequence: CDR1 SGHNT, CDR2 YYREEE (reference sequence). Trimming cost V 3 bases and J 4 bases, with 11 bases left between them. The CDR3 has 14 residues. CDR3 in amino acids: CASSSGGGYNEQFF. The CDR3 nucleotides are TGTGCCAGCAGCTCGGGGGGCGGGTACAATGAGCAGTTCTTC. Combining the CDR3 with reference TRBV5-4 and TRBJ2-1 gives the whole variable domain ETGVTQSPTHLIKTRGQQVTLRCSSQSGHNTVSWYQQALGQGPQFIFQYYREEENGRGNFPPRFSGLQFPNYSSELNVNALELDDSALYLCASSSGGGYNEQFFGPGTRLTVL.

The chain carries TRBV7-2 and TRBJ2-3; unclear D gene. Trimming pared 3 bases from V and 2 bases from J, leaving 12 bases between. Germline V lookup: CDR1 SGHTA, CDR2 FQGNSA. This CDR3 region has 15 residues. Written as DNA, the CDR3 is TGTGCCAGCAGCTTGGCCGTAGGTTACACAGATACGCAGTATTTT. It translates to CASSLAVGYTDTQYF.